Below, 29 T cell receptor beta chains from the same sample are listed, as sequenced in a study of breast tumors, draining lymph nodes, adjacent tissues. Axillary draining lymph nodes of breast cancer patients supplied the node samples. One entry per CDR3 protein results from TCRdb running MiXCR on the multiplex PCR reads. The sample has roughly 260,000 distinct CDR3 sequences, roughly 30% seen once. Material for sequencing was axillary lymph node tissue. These receptors originate from a female donor with breast cancer. Some clones in this sample may be carry-over from other donors' samples.

This clonotype was counted at least ten times. At one end the junction does not follow the germline gene, possibly because of a read error. The J gene is TRBJ2-1, the V gene TRBV12-3 or TRBV12-4; 11 bases are a match to TRBD2. This CDR3 spans 15 amino acids. The CDR3 loop is CASRLAGGPNNEQFF. DNA for the CDR3: TGTGCCAGCAGATTAGCGGGAGGGCCGAACAATGAGCAGTTCTTC.

This chain uses TRBV6-6 with TRBJ1-5, with D maybe TRBD1 (6 bases). The ends were cut back, 6 bases at V and 1 base at J, with 13 bases in the middle. This CDR3 has 15 amino acids. The V gene's germline CDR1 is MNHNY and CDR2 SVGAGI (reference sequence). CDR3 DNA: TGTGCCAGCAGCCACCAGGGGCCGAGCAATCAGCCCCAGCATTTT. Its protein is CASSHQGPSNQPQHF.

This clonotype was found once. V gene TRBV10-3 combines with J gene TRBJ1-4; D is unclear. The better agreement between TRBJ2-3 and the DNA end casts doubt on the J call. Per germline, CDR1 ENHRY and CDR2 SYGVKD. CDR3 length: 13 amino acids. The chain's CDR3 is CAGQTRPLDTQYF. CDR3 in DNA: TGTGCCGGTCAGACTCGTCCGCTAGATACGCAGTATTTT.

This clonotype has a handful of counts. A read error is possible here, since a much larger clone lies one base away. The V gene is TRBV6-5, the J gene TRBJ1-2; D unresolved. The CDR3 has 13 amino acids. In germline, CDR1 is MNHEY, CDR2 SVGAGI. V lost 6 bases and J lost 8, with 16 bases in between. CDR3 DNA: TGTGCCAGCAGGCAAGGACGGGTCCAGGGCTACACCTTC. As protein: CASRQGRVQGYTF.

The gene calls are TRBV28 and TRBJ2-1, with 9 nucleotides matching TRBD2. After removal of 3 bases from V and 7 bases from J, the junction contained 7 bases not matched to a gene. The CDR3 runs to 15 residues. Germline CDR1 MDHEN, CDR2 SYDVKM. Here the CDR3 reads CASSFQRGVRNEQFF. The CDR3 region has the DNA TGTGCCAGCAGTTTCCAGCGGGGGGTCCGGAATGAGCAGTTCTTC.

Regarding this clonotype: This may be a read error: a much more frequent sequence differs by one nucleotide. The rearrangement uses TRBV5-1 and TRBJ2-7; 8 nucleotides line up with TRBD2. This CDR3 is built from 16 residues. Germline CDR1 reads SGHRS; CDR2 reads YFSETQ. Here the CDR3 DNA reads TGCGCCAGCAGCCCGTTTACGGGAGGGCCTTTAGGCGAGCAGTGCTTC. This encodes CASSPFTGGPLGEQCF.

This clonotype appeared many times. The rearrangement uses TRBV6-5 and TRBJ2-1, with TRBD2 matching 13 bases. The CDR3 runs to 17 residues. Unmatched junction bases numbered 5, after V lost 6 bases and J lost 0 bases. Germline V lookup: CDR1 MNHEY, CDR2 SVGAGI. The CDR3 DNA sequence: TGTGCCAGCAGAAGGACTAGCGGGAGTCACTCCTACAATGAGCAGTTCTTC. As protein: CASRRTSGSHSYNEQFF.

This clonotype was recorded many times. The chain has TRBV7-6 and TRBJ2-7; 11 bases are a match to TRBD2. The CDR3 has 18 residues. Germline V gives CDR1 SGHVS, CDR2 FNYEAQ. Losses at the gene ends were 7 bases for V and 0 bases for J; bases not matched to a gene: 14. The CDR3 DNA is TGTGCCAGCACCCCGAGGCTAGCGGGAGGCCCCCGCTCCTACGAGCAGTACTTC. Its translation: CASTPRLAGGPRSYEQYF.

This clonotype is a singleton in its sample. The V gene is TRBV30, the J gene TRBJ2-7, with a weak D call TRBD2 (6 bases). Germline lookup yields CDR1 GTSNPN and CDR2 SVGIG (reference sequence). The CDR3 loop spans 15 amino acids. V lost 0 bases and J lost 4, with 16 bases in between. The CDR3 loop is CAWSVPLLAKYEQYF. CDR3 in DNA: TGTGCCTGGAGTGTACCACTACTAGCAAAGTACGAGCAGTACTTC.

This clonotype was recorded at least ten times. This chain links TRBV9 with TRBJ2-1; 11 nucleotides agree with TRBD2. The CDR3 totals 17 residues. With V trimmed by 0 bases and J by 7 bases, 9 bases remained unmatched. The germline V gene has CDR1 SGDLS and CDR2 YYNGEE. The CDR3 here is CASSVGVTSGRGNEQFF. CDR3 DNA: TGTGCCAGCAGCGTAGGGGTTACTAGCGGGAGAGGGAATGAGCAGTTCTTC.

The chain combines TRBV6-4 with TRBJ1-4; D is uncertain. Germline CDR1 and CDR2: MRHNA and SNTAGT. Trimming took off 2 bases at V and 0 bases at J, with 4 bases between the two ends. This CDR3 spans 14 amino acids. Here the CDR3 DNA reads TGTGCCAGCAGTGACCCGTCAACTAATGAAAAACTGTTTTTT. Amino acids: CASSDPSTNEKLFF.

The CDR3 bases are TGTGCCAGCAACCAAGGACTAGCGCGACCCGACGAGCAGTACTTC. This translates into CASNQGLARPDEQYF. This chain joins TRBV7-2 and TRBJ2-7; 9 nucleotides agree with TRBD2. Germline CDR1 reads SGHTA; CDR2 reads FQGNSA. Germline trimming cut 7 bases from V and 5 bases from J; bases unmatched to any gene: 12. The CDR3 loop spans 15 amino acids. Full variable domain (rest looked up from reference TRBV7-2 and TRBJ2-7): GAGVSQSPSNKVTEKGKDVELRCDPISGHTALYWYRQSLGQGLEFLIYFQGNSAPDKSGLPSDRFSAERTGGSVSTLTIQRTQQEDSAVYLCASNQGLARPDEQYFGPGTRLTVT.

Worth noting for this clonotype: This may arise from a read error, as a much more abundant clone is one base away. This is likely a read error, given that the CDR3 carries no conserved phenylalanine or tryptophan at its end. This chain joins TRBV14 and TRBJ2-7; 8 nucleotides agree with TRBD2. The CDR3 covers 13 residues. V dropped 3 bases and J dropped 2; count of bases not matched to a gene: 0. CDR1 is SGHDN and CDR2 is FVKESK in the germline V gene. This CDR3 reads CASSQGLAYEQYS. The CDR3 DNA reads TGTGCCAGCAGCCAGGGACTAGCCTACGAGCAGTACTCC.

The V and J genes are TRBV18 and TRBJ2-2, with TRBD2 matching 7 bases. V trimming: 3 bases; J trimming: 3 bases; junction bases outside the gene matches: 4. This CDR3 has 15 amino acids. The germline CDR1 and CDR2 sequences are KGHSH and LQKENI. The CDR3 is CASSPGGSDTGELFF. DNA for the CDR3: TGTGCCAGCTCACCGGGCGGGAGTGACACCGGGGAGCTGTTTTTT.

This clonotype has a count of ten or more. V usage is TRBV7-8 and J usage is TRBJ1-2; D is unresolved. V was trimmed by 5 bases and J by 7 bases, leaving 11 bases between them. The germline V gene encodes CDR1 SGHVS and CDR2 FQNEAQ. The CDR3 contains 12 residues. The CDR3 DNA follows: TGTGCCAGCAGCCCATTAGACGGTGGCTACACCTTC. Translated, it gives CASSPLDGGYTF.

This chain links TRBV5-6 with TRBJ1-3; D call uncertain. Per germline, CDR1 SGHDT and CDR2 YYEEEE. The germline V and J ends were trimmed by 6 bases and 0 bases, with 10 bases remaining between them. CDR3 length equals 14 residues. The CDR3 DNA reads as TGTGCCAGCACCTACGGACTCTCTGGAAACACCATATATTTT. Translating gives CASTYGLSGNTIYF.

This rearrangement joins TRBV3-1 to TRBJ1-5; D possibly corresponds to TRBD1 (5 bases). This CDR3 contains 15 residues. Germline V gene data show CDR1 as LGHDT and CDR2 as YNNKEL (reference sequence). V was trimmed by 0 bases and J by 3 bases, leaving 9 bases between them. The CDR3 bases are TGTGCCAGCAGCCAAGATTCAGGGTACAATCAGCCCCAGCATTTT. This codes for CASSQDSGYNQPQHF.

With respect to this clonotype: A read error may explain this, as a much larger clone is one base away. The CDR3 DNA follows: TGTGCCAGCAGTTACTCGCCCATTGGGAGCTACACCTTC. Encoded protein: CASSYSPIGSYTF. This sequence joins TRBV6-5 and TRBJ1-2; D is unresolved. CDR3 length: 13 amino acids. Germline V gene lookup returns CDR1 MNHEY and CDR2 SVGAGI. Trimming took off 0 bases at V and 9 bases at J, with 11 bases between the two ends.

This clonotype was seen ten or more times. The CDR3 protein is CSVELVPGGAWAQYF. CDR3 nucleotide sequence: TGCAGCGTTGAATTGGTGCCGGGAGGGGCGTGGGCGCAGTATTTT. The chain combines TRBV29-1 with TRBJ2-3; 8 bases map to TRBD2. Germline V gene sequence: CDR1 SQVTM, CDR2 ANQGSEA. J was trimmed by 10 bases and V by 2 bases; bases with no gene match: 14. This CDR3 region has 15 residues.

With regard to this clonotype: This may stem from a read error, because a much larger clone lies one nucleotide away. The chain couples TRBV19 to TRBJ2-3; 9 bases line up with TRBD1. Trimming took 7 bases from V and 10 from J; bases not matched to a gene: 15. CDR1 is LNHDA, CDR2 SQIVND, per germline (reference sequence). The CDR3 runs 15 residues. DNA of the CDR3: TGTGCCAGTAATATGAACCGGGACAGGGCTAATGCGCAGTATTTT. It codes for CASNMNRDRANAQYF.

V is TRBV29-1 and J is TRBJ2-1; 12 nucleotides match TRBD2. J lost 6 bases, V lost 8 bases, and 2 bases had no gene match. CDR3 size: 12 residues. Germline V CDR1 and CDR2: SQVTM, ANQGSEA. CDR3 nucleotide sequence: TGCAGCTTGGGACTAGCGGGCAATGAGCAGTTCTTC. Translation gives CSLGLAGNEQFF.

Details on this clonotype: A much larger clone sits a single nucleotide away, making a read error possible. In this CDR3 the conserved last residue, phenylalanine or tryptophan, is missing, so a read error is likely. The rearrangement uses TRBV5-6 and TRBJ2-7; possible D gene TRBD1, 7 bases. Germline CDR1 and CDR2: SGHDT and YYEEEE. V was pared by 1 base and J by 7 bases, with 12 bases between. The CDR3 contains 13 residues. CDR3 loop: CASSLQGGGEQYL. The CDR3 nucleotides are TGTGCCAGCAGCTTGCAGGGGGGCGGGGAGCAGTACCTC.

This clonotype was recorded many times. CDR3 sequence reads: CSPYRDFNYGYTF. The CDR3 DNA is TGCAGTCCCTACCGGGATTTTAACTATGGCTACACCTTC. The chain recombines TRBV20-1 with TRBJ1-2; D remains ambiguous. From germline, CDR1 is DFQATT and CDR2 SNEGSKA (reference sequence). V was cut by 8 bases and J by 1 base, with 14 bases left in between. The CDR3 is 13 residues long.

This clonotype was counted between two and nine times. V and J are TRBV4-1 and TRBJ1-1; D not certain. With 2 bases removed from V and 0 bases from J, the gap between germline ends came to 10 bases. The CDR3 loop spans 15 amino acids. CDR1 is MGHRA, CDR2 YSYEKL, per germline. The chain's CDR3 is CASSQRVAVNTEAFF. The CDR3 DNA is TGCGCCAGCAGCCAACGGGTAGCGGTGAACACTGAAGCTTTCTTT.

This clonotype was seen many times. The gene calls are TRBV5-1 and TRBJ1-4, with 9 bases that match TRBD1. The V segment lost 10 bases and the J segment 8 bases; nucleotides outside the gene matches: 9. The germline V gene encodes CDR1 SGHRS and CDR2 YFSETQ. There are 13 residues in the CDR3. The CDR3 sequence is CAPLGTGMEKLFF. CDR3 sequence (DNA): TGCGCCCCCCTCGGGACAGGGATGGAAAAACTGTTTTTT.

This clonotype was counted between two and nine times. The junction shows a germline mismatch at one end, possibly a read error. The gene calls are TRBV9 and TRBJ2-7; D is ambiguous. The CDR3 runs 14 residues. Per germline, CDR1 SGDLS and CDR2 YYNGEE. DNA for the CDR3: TGTGCCAGCAGCGCCGACACAGTGTCCTACGAGCAGTCCTTC. Translation gives CASSADTVSYEQSF.

This clonotype was counted many times. CDR3 loop: CASSFELPSYNEQFF. CDR3 sequence (DNA): TGCGCCAGCAGCTTCGAACTACCGTCCTACAATGAGCAGTTCTTC. The chain has TRBV5-1 and TRBJ2-1; D is unclear. The CDR3 has 15 amino acids. Per germline, CDR1 SGHRS and CDR2 YFSETQ. The V gene lost 2 bases and the J gene lost 1 base, with 10 bases spanning the gap. Supplemented by reference TRBV5-1 and TRBJ2-1, the full variable domain reads KAGVTQTPRYLIKTRGQQVTLSCSPISGHRSVSWYQQTPGQGLQFLFEYFSETQRNKGNFPGRFSGRQFSNSRSEMNVSTLELGDSALYLCASSFELPSYNEQFFGPGTRLTVL.

This clonotype was detected many times. This chain joins TRBV11-3 and TRBJ2-5; 8 nucleotides align to TRBD2. The CDR3 covers 19 residues. Germline CDR1 and CDR2: SGHNT and YENEEA. V lost 4 bases and J lost 1; bases outside the gene matches: 17. The CDR3 nucleotides read TGTGCCAGCAGCTCTTTTTCCGGCGGGAGGAGTTGGGCCCAAGAGACCCAGTACTTC. Translated, it gives CASSSFSGGRSWAQETQYF.

This clonotype showed up just a few times. This chain links TRBV18 with TRBJ2-7; no clear D gene. V was cut by 8 bases and J by 7 bases, with 21 bases left in between. Germline CDR1 KGHSH, CDR2 LQKENI. The CDR3 is made up of 14 amino acids. In DNA, the CDR3 is TGTGCCAGCGCCGGATCGGCTACAACTGGAGAGCAGTACTTC. Protein: CASAGSATTGEQYF.